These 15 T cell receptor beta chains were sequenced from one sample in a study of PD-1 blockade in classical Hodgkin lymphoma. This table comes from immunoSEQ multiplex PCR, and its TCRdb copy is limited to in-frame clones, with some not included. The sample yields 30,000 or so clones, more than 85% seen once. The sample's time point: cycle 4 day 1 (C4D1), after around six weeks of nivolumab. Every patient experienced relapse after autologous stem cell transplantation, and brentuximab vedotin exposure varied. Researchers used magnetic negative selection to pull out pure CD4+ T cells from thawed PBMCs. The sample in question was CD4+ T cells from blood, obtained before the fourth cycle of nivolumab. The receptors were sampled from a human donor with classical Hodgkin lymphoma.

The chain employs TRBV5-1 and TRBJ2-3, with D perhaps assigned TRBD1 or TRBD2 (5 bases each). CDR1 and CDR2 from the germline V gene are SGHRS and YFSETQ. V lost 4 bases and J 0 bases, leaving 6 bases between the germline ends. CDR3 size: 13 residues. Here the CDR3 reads CASSRDSTDTQYF. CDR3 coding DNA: TGCGCCAGCAGCAGGGACAGCACAGATACGCAGTATTTT.

CDR3 DNA sequence: TGTGCCAGTACCACGTTGGGATCCACCGGGGAGCTGTTTTTT. Its protein product is CASTTLGSTGELFF. J is TRBJ2-2 and V is TRBV19; no firm D call. Germline-derived CDR1 and CDR2 are LNHDA and SQIVND (reference sequence). The CDR3 consists of 14 residues. V lost 7 bases to trimming and J lost 4 bases, with 13 bases between them. The full variable domain, completed using reference TRBV19 and TRBJ2-2, is DGGITQSPKYLFRKEGQNVTLSCEQNLNHDAMYWYRQDPGQGLRLIYYSQIVNDFQKGDIAEGYSVSREKKESFPLTVTSAQKNPTAFYLCASTTLGSTGELFFGEGSRLTVL.

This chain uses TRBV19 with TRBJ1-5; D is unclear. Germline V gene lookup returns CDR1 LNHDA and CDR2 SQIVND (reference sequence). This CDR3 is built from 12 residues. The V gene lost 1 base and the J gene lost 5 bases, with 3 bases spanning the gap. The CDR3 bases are TGTGCCAGTAGTATAGGGGATCAGCCCCAGCATTTT. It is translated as CASSIGDQPQHF. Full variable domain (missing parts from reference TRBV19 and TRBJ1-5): DGGITQSPKYLFRKEGQNVTLSCEQNLNHDAMYWYRQDPGQGLRLIYYSQIVNDFQKGDIAEGYSVSREKKESFPLTVTSAQKNPTAFYLCASSIGDQPQHFGDGTRLSIL.

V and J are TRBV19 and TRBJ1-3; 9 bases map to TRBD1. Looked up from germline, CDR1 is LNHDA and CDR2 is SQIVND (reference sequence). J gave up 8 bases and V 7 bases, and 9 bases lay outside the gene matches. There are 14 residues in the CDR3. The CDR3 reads CASKDRDRVDTIYF. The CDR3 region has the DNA TGTGCCAGTAAAGACCGGGACAGGGTTGACACCATATATTTT.

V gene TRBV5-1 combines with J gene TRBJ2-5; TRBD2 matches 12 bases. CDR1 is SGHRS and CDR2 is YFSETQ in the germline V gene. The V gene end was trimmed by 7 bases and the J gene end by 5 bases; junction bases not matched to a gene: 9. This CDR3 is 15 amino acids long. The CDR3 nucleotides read TGCGCCAGCGACCTAGCGGGGGGGCCGAGGGAGACCCAGTACTTC. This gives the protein CASDLAGGPRETQYF.

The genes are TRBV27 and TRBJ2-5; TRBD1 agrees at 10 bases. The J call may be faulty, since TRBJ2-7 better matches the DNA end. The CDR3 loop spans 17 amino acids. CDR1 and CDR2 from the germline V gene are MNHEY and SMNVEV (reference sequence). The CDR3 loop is CASGPGQGKLGAYEQYF. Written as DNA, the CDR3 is TGTGCCAGCGGGCCGGGACAGGGGAAGTTGGGGGCCTACGAGCAGTACTTC.

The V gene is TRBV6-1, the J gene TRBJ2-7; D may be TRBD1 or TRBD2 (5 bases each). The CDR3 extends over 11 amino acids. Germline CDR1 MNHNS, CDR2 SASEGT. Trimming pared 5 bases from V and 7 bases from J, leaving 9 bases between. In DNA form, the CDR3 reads TGTGCCAGCAGTTTGGGGGTTGAGCAGTACTTC. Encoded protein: CASSLGVEQYF.

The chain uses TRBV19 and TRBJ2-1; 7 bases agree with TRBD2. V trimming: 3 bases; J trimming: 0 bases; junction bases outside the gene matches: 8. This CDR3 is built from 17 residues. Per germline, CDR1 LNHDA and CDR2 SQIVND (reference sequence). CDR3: CASSMRTSVSSYNEQFF. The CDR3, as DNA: TGTGCCAGTAGTATGCGCACTAGCGTCAGCTCCTACAATGAGCAGTTCTTC.

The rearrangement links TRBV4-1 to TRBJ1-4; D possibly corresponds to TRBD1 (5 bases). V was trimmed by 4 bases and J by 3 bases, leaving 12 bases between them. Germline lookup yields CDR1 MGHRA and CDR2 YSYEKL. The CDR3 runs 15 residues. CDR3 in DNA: TGCGCCAGCAGCCGGTCGGGGGTCCCTAATGAAAAACTGTTTTTT. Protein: CASSRSGVPNEKLFF.

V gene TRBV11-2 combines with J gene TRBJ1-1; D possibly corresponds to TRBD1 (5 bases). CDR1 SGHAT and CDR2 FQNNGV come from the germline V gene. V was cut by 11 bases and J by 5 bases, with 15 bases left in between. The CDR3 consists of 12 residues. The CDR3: CAASGTRTEAFF. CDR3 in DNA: TGTGCCGCTTCCGGGACGCGGACTGAAGCTTTCTTT. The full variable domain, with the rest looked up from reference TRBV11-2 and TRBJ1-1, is EAGVAQSPRYKIIEKRQSVAFWCNPISGHATLYWYQQILGQGPKLLIQFQNNGVVDDSQLPKDRFSAERLKGVDSTLKIQPAKLEDSAVYLCAASGTRTEAFFGQGTRLTVV.

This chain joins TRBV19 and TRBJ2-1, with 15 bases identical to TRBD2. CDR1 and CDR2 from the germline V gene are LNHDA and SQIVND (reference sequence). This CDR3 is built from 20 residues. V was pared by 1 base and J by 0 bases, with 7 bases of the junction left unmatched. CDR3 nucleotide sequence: TGTGCCAGTAGTATAGCTGGACTAGCGGGAGGGAAGAGCTCCTACAATGAGCAGTTCTTC. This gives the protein CASSIAGLAGGKSSYNEQFF.

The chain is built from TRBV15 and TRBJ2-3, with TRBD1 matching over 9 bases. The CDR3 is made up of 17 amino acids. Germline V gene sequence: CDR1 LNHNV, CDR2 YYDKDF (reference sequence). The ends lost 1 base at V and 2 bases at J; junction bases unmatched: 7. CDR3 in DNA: TGTGCCACCAGCAGAGGCCGGGACAGGGATTACACAGATACGCAGTATTTT. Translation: CATSRGRDRDYTDTQYF.

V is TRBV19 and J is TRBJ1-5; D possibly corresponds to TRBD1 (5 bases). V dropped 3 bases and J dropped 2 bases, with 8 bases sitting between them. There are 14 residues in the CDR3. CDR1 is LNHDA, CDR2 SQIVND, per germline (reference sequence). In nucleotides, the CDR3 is TGTGCCAGTAGTATTTCACAGGGCAATCAGCCCCAGCATTTT. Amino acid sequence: CASSISQGNQPQHF.

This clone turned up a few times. The CDR3 sequence: CASSQRGSYEQYF. CDR3 nucleotide sequence: TGTGCCAGCAGCCAAAGAGGCTCCTACGAGCAGTACTTC. This chain links TRBV4-2 with TRBJ2-7; D unresolved. In germline, CDR1 is LGHNA, CDR2 YNFKEQ. The CDR3 extends over 13 amino acids. Between the trimmed V and J ends, which lost 2 bases and 0 bases, there was a span of 5 bases.

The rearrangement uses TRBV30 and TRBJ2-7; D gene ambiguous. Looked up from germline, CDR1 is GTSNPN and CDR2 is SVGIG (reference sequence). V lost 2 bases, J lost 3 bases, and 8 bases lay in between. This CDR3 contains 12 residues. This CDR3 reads CAWSNANYEQYF. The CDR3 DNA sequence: TGTGCCTGGAGTAACGCAAACTACGAGCAGTACTTC.